This T cell receptor beta chain came from a study of shared T cell receptors in the human thymus. The assay was immunoSEQ multiplex PCR, and TCRdb's table has in-frame clones only and misses some. The sample shows hundreds of thousands of clones, around 93% of them seen only once. This CDR3 is 15 amino acids long. Trimming pared 1 base from V and 6 bases from J, leaving 16 bases between. From germline, CDR1 is SGHTA and CDR2 FQGNSA. The sample comprised thymocytes. The gene calls are TRBV7-2 and TRBJ2-7; a weak D match, TRBD2 (6 bases). The source of this sequence is a human donor. The CDR3 bases are TGTGCCAGCAGCTTAGGTGGCGGGAATCCTCTCGAGCAGTACTTC. It yields the protein CASSLGGGNPLEQYF. The whole variable domain, filled in from reference TRBV7-2 and TRBJ2-7, reads GAGVSQSPSNKVTEKGKDVELRCDPISGHTALYWYRQSLGQGLEFLIYFQGNSAPDKSGLPSDRFSAERTGGSVSTLTIQRTQQEDSAVYLCASSLGGGNPLEQYFGPGTRLTVT.